Reported below is one TCR beta chain. PCR was performed a second time for about 7 to 11 cycles using a sample-barcoded 5' primer and a J-beta primer mix. Via MiXCR, TCRdb re-called the 5' RACE reads, giving one row per CDR3 protein. The data contain 1.5 million to 1.8 million distinct CDR3 sequences, 35% to 45% of them singletons. These data belong to a study of blood T cells in healthy people across ages. The sequenced sample was blood. This TCR came from a woman between 18 and 30 years old in good health.

The CDR3 loop reads CSARPGGQSYEQYF. The CDR3 coding sequence is TGCAGTGCTAGACCTGGGGGACAGTCCTACGAGCAGTACTTC. The rearrangement uses TRBV20-1 and TRBJ2-7; 7 nucleotides line up with TRBD1. From germline, CDR1 is DFQATT and CDR2 SNEGSKA (reference sequence). This CDR3 contains 14 residues. Trimming removed 2 bases from V and 1 base from J; junction bases left unmatched: 5.